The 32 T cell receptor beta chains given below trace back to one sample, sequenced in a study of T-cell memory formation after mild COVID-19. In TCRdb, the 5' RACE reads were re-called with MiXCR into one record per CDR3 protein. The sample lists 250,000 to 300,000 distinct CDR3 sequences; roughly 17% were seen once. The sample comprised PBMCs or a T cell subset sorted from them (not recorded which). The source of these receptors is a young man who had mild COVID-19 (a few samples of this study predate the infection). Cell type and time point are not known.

CDR3: CSADTGTSTYNEQFF. In DNA, the CDR3 is TGCAGTGCTGATACCGGGACTAGCACCTACAATGAGCAGTTCTTC. The genes are TRBV20-1 and TRBJ2-1; TRBD2 matches 9 bases. The junction had 7 bases not matched to a gene; V was cut back by 5 bases and J by 2 bases. The CDR3 contains 15 residues. Looked up from germline, CDR1 is DFQATT and CDR2 is SNEGSKA (reference sequence).

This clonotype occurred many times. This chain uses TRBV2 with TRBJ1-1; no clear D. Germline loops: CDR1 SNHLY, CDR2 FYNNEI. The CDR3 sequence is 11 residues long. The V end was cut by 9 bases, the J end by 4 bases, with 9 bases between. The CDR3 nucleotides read TGTGCCAGTGGGAAAGGCACTGAAGCTTTCTTT. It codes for CASGKGTEAFF.

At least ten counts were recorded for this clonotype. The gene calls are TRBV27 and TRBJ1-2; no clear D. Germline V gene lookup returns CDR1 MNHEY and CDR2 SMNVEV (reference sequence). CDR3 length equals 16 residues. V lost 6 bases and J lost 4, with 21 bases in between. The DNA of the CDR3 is TGTGCCAGCAGCCCGAAGGGCGCCCTATCCCCCTATGGCTACACCTTC. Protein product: CASSPKGALSPYGYTF.

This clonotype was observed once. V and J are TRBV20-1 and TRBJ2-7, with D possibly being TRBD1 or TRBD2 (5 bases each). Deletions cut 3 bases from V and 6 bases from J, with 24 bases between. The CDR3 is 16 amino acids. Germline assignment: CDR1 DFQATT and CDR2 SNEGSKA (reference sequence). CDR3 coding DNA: TGCAGTGCTAGGGCCCCATTCGGGGACGGGACCAGCGAGCAGTACTTC. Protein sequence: CSARAPFGDGTSEQYF.

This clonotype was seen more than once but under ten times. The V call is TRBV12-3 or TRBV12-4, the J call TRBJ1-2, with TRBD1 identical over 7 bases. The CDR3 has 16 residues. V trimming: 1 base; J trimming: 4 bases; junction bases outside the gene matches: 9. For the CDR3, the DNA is TGTGCCAGCAGTTTAGGATTAACAGGGGCCTCCTATGGCTACACCTTC. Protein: CASSLGLTGASYGYTF.

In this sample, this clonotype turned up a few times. CDR3 region: CASSLQGGGSFGYTF. CDR3 DNA: TGTGCCAGCAGCCTACAGGGTGGTGGTTCTTTTGGCTACACCTTC. This sequence joins TRBV3-1 and TRBJ1-2, with a weak D call TRBD1 (6 bases). Trimming took 4 bases from V and 7 from J, leaving 19 bases between them. The CDR3 has 15 residues. CDR1 is LGHDT and CDR2 is YNNKEL in the germline V gene (reference sequence).

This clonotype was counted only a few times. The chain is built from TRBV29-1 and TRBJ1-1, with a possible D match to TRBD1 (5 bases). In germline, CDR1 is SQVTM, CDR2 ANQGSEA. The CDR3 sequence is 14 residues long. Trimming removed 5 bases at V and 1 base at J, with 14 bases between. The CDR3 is CSVQGLERNTEAFF. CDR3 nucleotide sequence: TGCAGCGTTCAGGGTCTAGAAAGGAACACTGAAGCTTTCTTT.

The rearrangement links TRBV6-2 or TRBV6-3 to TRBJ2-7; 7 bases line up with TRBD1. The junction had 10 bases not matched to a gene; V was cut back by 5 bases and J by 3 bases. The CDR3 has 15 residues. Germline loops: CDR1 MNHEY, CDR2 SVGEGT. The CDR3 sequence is CASSPRQGLFYEQYF. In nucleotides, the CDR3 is TGTGCCAGCAGTCCCCGACAGGGCCTATTCTACGAGCAGTACTTC.

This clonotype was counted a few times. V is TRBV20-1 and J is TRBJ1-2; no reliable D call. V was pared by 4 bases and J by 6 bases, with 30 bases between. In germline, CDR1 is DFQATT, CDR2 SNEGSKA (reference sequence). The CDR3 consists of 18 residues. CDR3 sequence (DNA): TGCAGTGCTATCACAACAGATTATACCCGAATCCCCAACCATGGCTACACCTTC. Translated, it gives CSAITTDYTRIPNHGYTF.

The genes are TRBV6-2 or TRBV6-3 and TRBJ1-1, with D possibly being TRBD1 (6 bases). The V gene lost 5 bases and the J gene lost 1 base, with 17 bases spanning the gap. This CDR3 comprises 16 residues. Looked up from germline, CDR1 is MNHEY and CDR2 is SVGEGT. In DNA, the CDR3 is TGTGCCAGCAGTGCCCTGGGGGGCCAGGGGAACACTGAAGCTTTCTTT. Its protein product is CASSALGGQGNTEAFF.

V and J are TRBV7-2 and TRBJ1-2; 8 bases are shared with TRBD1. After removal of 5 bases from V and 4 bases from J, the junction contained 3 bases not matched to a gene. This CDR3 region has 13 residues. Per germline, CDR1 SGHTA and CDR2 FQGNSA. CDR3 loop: CASSAGQGYGYTF. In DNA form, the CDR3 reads TGTGCCAGCAGCGCCGGACAGGGCTATGGCTACACCTTC.

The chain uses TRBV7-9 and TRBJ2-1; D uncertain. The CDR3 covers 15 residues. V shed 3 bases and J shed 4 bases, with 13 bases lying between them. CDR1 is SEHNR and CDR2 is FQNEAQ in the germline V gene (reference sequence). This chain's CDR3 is CASSFGRIPYNEQFF. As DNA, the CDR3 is TGTGCCAGCAGCTTTGGACGGATTCCTTACAATGAGCAGTTCTTC.

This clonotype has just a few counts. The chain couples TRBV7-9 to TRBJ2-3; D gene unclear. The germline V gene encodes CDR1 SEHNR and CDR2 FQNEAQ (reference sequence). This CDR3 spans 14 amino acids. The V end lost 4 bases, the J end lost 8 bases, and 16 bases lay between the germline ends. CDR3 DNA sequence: TGTGCCAGCAGCTCGAATTCCGATGTCGGTACGCAGTATTTT. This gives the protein CASSSNSDVGTQYF.

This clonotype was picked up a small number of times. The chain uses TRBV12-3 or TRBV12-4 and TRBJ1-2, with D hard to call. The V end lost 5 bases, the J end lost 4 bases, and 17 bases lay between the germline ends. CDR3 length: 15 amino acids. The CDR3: CASSPPSGRAYGYTF. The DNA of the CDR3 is TGTGCCAGCAGTCCCCCTTCCGGTCGGGCCTATGGCTACACCTTC.

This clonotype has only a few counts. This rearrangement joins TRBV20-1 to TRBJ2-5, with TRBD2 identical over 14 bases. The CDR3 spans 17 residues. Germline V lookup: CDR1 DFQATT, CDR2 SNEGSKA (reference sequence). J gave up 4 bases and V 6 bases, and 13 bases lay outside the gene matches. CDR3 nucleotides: TGCAGTGCCTATCCTGTAGACGGGACTAGCGGGGGAGAGACCCAGTACTTC. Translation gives CSAYPVDGTSGGETQYF.

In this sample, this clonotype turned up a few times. The CDR3 region has the DNA TGTGCCAGCACTTCAGGACTAGTAGCCCGCTACGAGCAGTACTTC. Translated: CASTSGLVARYEQYF. The chain joins TRBV12-3 or TRBV12-4 to TRBJ2-7; 7 bases match TRBD2. The CDR3 is made up of 15 amino acids. V trimming: 7 bases; J trimming: 3 bases; junction bases outside the gene matches: 12.

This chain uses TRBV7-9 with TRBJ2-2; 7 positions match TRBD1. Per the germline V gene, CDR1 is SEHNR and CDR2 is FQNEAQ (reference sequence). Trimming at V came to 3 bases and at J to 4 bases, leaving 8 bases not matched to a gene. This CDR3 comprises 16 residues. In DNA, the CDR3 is TGTGCCAGCAGCTTTCTCCCGACAGGGAGCACCGGGGAGCTGTTTTTT. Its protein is CASSFLPTGSTGELFF.

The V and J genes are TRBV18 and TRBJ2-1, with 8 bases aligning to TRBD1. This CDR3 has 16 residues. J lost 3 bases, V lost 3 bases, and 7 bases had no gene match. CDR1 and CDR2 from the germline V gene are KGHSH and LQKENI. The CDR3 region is CASSPVRDRSYNEQFF. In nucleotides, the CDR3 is TGTGCCAGCTCACCCGTCCGGGACAGGAGCTACAATGAGCAGTTCTTC.

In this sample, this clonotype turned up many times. CDR3 nucleotides: TGTGCTAGTGGTTTGGGGCCCACAGATACGCAGTATTTT. It translates to CASGLGPTDTQYF. This sequence joins TRBV12-5 and TRBJ2-3; no firm D call. Germline CDR1 is LGHNT and CDR2 is FRNRAP. This CDR3 is 13 amino acids long. Trimming left V 1 base short and J 2 bases short, with 4 bases between. Full variable domain (outside the CDR3, taken from reference TRBV12-5 and TRBJ2-3): DARVTQTPRHKVTEMGQEVTMRCQPILGHNTVFWYRQTMMQGLELLAYFRNRAPLDDSGMPKDRFSAEMPDATLATLKIQPSEPRDSAVYFCASGLGPTDTQYFGPGTRLTVL.

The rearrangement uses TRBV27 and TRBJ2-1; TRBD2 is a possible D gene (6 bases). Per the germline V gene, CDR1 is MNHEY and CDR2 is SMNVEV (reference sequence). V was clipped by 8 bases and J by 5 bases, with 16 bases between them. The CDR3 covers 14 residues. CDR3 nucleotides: TGTGCCAGCTCGACTAGAGATGTTGACAATGAGCAGTTCTTC. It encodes CASSTRDVDNEQFF.

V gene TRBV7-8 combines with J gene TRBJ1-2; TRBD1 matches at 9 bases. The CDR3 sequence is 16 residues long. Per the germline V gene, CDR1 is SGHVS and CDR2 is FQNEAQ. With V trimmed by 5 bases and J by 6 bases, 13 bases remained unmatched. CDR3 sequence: CASSPRGPTGGDGYTF. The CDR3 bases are TGTGCCAGCAGCCCGCGGGGCCCAACAGGGGGCGATGGCTACACCTTC. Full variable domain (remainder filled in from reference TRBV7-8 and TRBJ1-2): GAGVSQSPRYKVAKRGQDVALRCDPISGHVSLFWYQQALGQGPEFLTYFQNEAQLDKSGLPSDRFFAERPEGSVSTLKIQRTQQEDSAVYLCASSPRGPTGGDGYTFGSGTRLTVV.

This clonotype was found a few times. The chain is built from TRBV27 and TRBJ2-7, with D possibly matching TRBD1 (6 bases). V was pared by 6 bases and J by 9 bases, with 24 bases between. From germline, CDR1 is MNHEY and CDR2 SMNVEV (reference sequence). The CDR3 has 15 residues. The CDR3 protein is CASSTEGNRAAGQYF. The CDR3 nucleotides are TGTGCCAGCAGCACAGAAGGGAACAGGGCGGCTGGGCAGTACTTC.

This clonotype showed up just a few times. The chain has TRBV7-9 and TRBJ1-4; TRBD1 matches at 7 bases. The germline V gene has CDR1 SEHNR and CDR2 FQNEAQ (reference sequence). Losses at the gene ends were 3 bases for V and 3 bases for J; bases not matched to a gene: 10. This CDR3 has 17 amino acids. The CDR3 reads CASSFFGGGASNEKLFF. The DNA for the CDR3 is TGTGCCAGCAGCTTTTTCGGAGGGGGCGCGTCTAATGAAAAACTGTTTTTT.

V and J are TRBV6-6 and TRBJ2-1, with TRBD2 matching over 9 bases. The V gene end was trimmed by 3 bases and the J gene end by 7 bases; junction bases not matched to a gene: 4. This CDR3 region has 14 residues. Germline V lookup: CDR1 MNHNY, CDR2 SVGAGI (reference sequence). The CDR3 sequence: CASSYVAGGNEQFF. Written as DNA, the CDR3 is TGTGCCAGCAGTTATGTTGCGGGGGGGAATGAGCAGTTCTTC.

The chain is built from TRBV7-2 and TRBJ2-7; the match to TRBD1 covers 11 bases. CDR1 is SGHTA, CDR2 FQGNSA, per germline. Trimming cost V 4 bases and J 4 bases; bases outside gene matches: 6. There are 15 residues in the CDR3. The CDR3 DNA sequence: TGTGCCAGCAGCTCCCGGACAGGGGGCGGGTACGAGCAGTACTTC. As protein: CASSSRTGGGYEQYF.

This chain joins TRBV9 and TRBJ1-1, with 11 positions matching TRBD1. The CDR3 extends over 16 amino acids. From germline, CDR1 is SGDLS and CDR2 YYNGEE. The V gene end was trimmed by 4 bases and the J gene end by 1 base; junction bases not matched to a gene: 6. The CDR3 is CASSTRTGGANTEAFF. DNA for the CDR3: TGTGCCAGCAGCACCCGGACAGGGGGCGCGAACACTGAAGCTTTCTTT.

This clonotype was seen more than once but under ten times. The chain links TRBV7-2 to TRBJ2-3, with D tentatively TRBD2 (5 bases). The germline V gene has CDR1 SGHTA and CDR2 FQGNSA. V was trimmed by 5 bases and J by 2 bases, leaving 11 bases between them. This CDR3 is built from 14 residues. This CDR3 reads CASSPTRTTDTQYF. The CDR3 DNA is TGTGCCAGCAGCCCCACTAGAACCACAGATACGCAGTATTTT.

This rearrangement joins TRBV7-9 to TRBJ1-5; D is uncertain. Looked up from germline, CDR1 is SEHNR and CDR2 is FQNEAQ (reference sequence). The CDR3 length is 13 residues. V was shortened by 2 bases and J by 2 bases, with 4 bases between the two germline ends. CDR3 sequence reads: CASSLSRNQPQHF. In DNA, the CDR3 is TGTGCCAGCAGCTTATCACGCAATCAGCCCCAGCATTTT.

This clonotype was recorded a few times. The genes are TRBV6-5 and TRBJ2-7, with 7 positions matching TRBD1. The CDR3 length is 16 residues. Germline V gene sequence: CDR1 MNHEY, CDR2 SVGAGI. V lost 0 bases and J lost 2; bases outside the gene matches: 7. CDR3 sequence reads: CASSYSTRQGPYEQYF. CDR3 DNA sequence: TGTGCCAGCAGTTACTCCACCAGACAGGGCCCCTACGAGCAGTACTTC.

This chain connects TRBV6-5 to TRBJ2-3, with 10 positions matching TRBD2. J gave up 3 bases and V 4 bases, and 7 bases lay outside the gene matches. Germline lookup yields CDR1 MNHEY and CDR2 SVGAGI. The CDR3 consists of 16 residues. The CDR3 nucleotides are TGTGCCAGCAGTTCGCGGGGACTAGCGCGTACAGATACGCAGTATTTT. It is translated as CASSSRGLARTDTQYF.

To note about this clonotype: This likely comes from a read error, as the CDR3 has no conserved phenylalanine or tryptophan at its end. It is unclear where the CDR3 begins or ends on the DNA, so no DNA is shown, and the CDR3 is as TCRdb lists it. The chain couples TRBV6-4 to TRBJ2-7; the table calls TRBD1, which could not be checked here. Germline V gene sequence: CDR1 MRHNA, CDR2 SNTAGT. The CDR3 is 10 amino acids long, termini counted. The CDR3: CAILRPPGTG.

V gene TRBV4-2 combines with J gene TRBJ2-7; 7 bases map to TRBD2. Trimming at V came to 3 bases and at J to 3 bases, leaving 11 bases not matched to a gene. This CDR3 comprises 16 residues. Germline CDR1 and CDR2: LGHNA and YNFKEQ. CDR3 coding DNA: TGTGCCAGCAGCCAGGGTCCCGCCAGGGAGGGCTACGAGCAGTACTTC. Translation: CASSQGPAREGYEQYF.